Presented here are 14 T cell receptor beta chains from one specimen sequenced in a study of blood T cell repertoires in COVID-19. Clones were sequenced by immunoSEQ multiplex PCR, and TCRdb holds only the in-frame ones, with some missing. Of over 600,000 clones listed, around 89% were seen once; the top ten hold roughly 0.26%. Specimen: peripheral blood. The origin of the receptors is a woman in her late teens or twenties with acute or convalescent COVID-19.

This chain connects TRBV28 to TRBJ1-1, with 7 bases that match TRBD1. With 1 base clipped from V and 1 base from J, the junction kept 12 bases outside the gene matches. The CDR3 is made up of 18 amino acids. Germline-derived CDR1 and CDR2 are MDHEN and SYDVKM. CDR3 coding DNA: TGTGCCAGCAGTTTATTTTTCCGGGACAGTTTCTCGAACACTGAAGCTTTCTTT. Its translation is CASSLFFRDSFSNTEAFF. The entire variable domain, with the rest obtained from reference TRBV28 and TRBJ1-1, is as follows: DVKVTQSSRYLVKRTGEKVFLECVQDMDHENMFWYRQDPGLGLRLIYFSYDVKMKEKGDIPEGYSVSREKKERFSLILESASTNQTSMYLCASSLFFRDSFSNTEAFFGQGTRLTVV.

Note on this clone: At one end, the junction sequence differs from germline, possibly due to a read error. DNA of the CDR3: TGTGCCAGCAGCTACTCCAACGAGCAGTACTTC. Amino acid sequence: CASSYSNEQYF. The chain recombines TRBV6-6 with TRBJ2-7; D unclear. Germline values: CDR1 MNHNY, CDR2 SVGAGI (reference sequence). The length of the CDR3 is 11 residues.

The rearrangement joins TRBV10-3 to TRBJ1-1; D may be TRBD1 (5 bases). From germline, CDR1 is ENHRY and CDR2 SYGVKD. This CDR3 is built from 15 residues. Deletions cut 3 bases from V and 1 base from J, with 12 bases between. As DNA, the CDR3 is TGTGCCATCAGTGAAAGGGGATGGGGGAACACTGAAGCTTTCTTT. Translation gives CAISERGWGNTEAFF.

The V and J genes are TRBV1 and TRBJ2-6; the table gives TRBD1 as D, unverified against the DNA. TRBV1 is classified as a pseudogene. This CDR3 is 18 amino acids long. DNA for the CDR3: TGCACCAGCAGCCCGCGAAGACAGGGAAGCTCTGGGGCCAACGTCCTGACTTTC. Protein product: CTSSPRRQGSSGANVLTF.

As for this clone: In the same sample, other DNA sequences code for this CDR3. V and J are TRBV27 and TRBJ1-1; D gene ambiguous. The germline V gene has CDR1 MNHEY and CDR2 SMNVEV (reference sequence). V was clipped by 2 bases and J by 1 base, with 5 bases between them. There are 13 residues in the CDR3. The CDR3 protein is CASSLGPNTEAFF. The CDR3 nucleotides are TGTGCCAGCAGTTTAGGGCCGAACACTGAAGCTTTCTTT.

The genes are TRBV5-1 and TRBJ2-7; a weak D match, TRBD1 (5 bases). The V gene's germline CDR1 is SGHRS and CDR2 YFSETQ. The V end was cut by 1 base, the J end by 0 bases, with 14 bases between. The CDR3 consists of 16 residues. The CDR3, as DNA: TGCGCCAGCAGCTTGACAGGCCGGCTCCCCTCCTACGAGCAGTACTTC. Its translation: CASSLTGRLPSYEQYF.

This clone was observed a single time. CDR3 sequence reads: CASSPDRGEKLFF. The CDR3 DNA follows: TGTGCCAGCAGTCCCGACAGGGGTGAAAAACTGTTTTTT. This sequence joins TRBV6-4 and TRBJ1-4, with 8 bases fitting TRBD1. This CDR3 contains 13 residues. Germline V CDR1 and CDR2: MRHNA, SNTAGT. J was trimmed by 7 bases and V by 5 bases; bases with no gene match: 3.

V and J are TRBV6-6 and TRBJ1-2; weak D call: TRBD1 (5 bases). V was cut by 7 bases and J by 5 bases, with 14 bases left in between. CDR1 MNHNY and CDR2 SVGAGI come from the germline V gene (reference sequence). The CDR3 totals 13 residues. This CDR3 reads CASTPGGWYGYTF. DNA of the CDR3: TGTGCCAGCACCCCGGGGGGGTGGTATGGCTACACCTTC.

The chain links TRBV15 to TRBJ2-7; TRBD2 matches at 7 bases. V was clipped by 4 bases and J by 0 bases; unmatched bases: 6. Germline CDR1 LNHNV, CDR2 YYDKDF (reference sequence). The CDR3 covers 15 residues. CDR3: CATSMWGGSSYEQYF. DNA of the CDR3: TGTGCCACCAGCATGTGGGGGGGGAGCTCCTACGAGCAGTACTTC.

There are a few counts of this clone. The same CDR3 is also encoded by other DNA sequences in this sample. V gene TRBV29-1 combines with J gene TRBJ2-7, with D maybe TRBD1 (5 bases). Germline CDR1 reads SQVTM; CDR2 reads ANQGSEA. The CDR3 runs 12 residues. Trimming left V 2 bases short and J 1 base short, with 6 bases between. The CDR3 region is CSVEQGSYEQYF. CDR3 sequence (DNA): TGCAGCGTTGAACAGGGATCCTACGAGCAGTACTTC.

This chain joins TRBV6-5 and TRBJ1-2; D uncertain. Trimming removed 0 bases from V and 8 bases from J, with 13 bases in between. The CDR3 spans 14 residues. Germline loops: CDR1 MNHEY, CDR2 SVGAGI. CDR3 protein: CASSYSNGRWGYTF. CDR3 DNA sequence: TGTGCCAGCAGTTACTCCAACGGGAGGTGGGGCTACACCTTC.

Points on this clone: An end of the junction differs from the germline gene, which may be a read error. The same CDR3 also results from other DNA sequences found in this sample. The chain employs TRBV19 and TRBJ1-1; D not resolved. This CDR3 is 15 amino acids long. Looked up from germline, CDR1 is LNHDA and CDR2 is SQIVND (reference sequence). The CDR3 spells CASSIHSGMNTEAFF. CDR3 coding DNA: TGTGCCAGTAGTATTCATTCGGGAATGAACACTGAAGCCTTCTTT.

This clone was picked up a small number of times. The V gene is TRBV7-9, the J gene TRBJ1-2, with TRBD1 matching over 7 bases. CDR1 SEHNR and CDR2 FQNEAQ come from the germline V gene (reference sequence). With 5 bases clipped from V and 6 bases from J, the junction kept 6 bases outside the gene matches. The CDR3 covers 13 residues. CDR3 sequence reads: CASSPTTGNGYTF. The CDR3 nucleotides read TGTGCCAGCAGCCCGACGACAGGGAATGGCTACACCTTC.

The V and J genes are TRBV5-1 and TRBJ1-1, with unresolved D. CDR1 and CDR2 (germline): SGHRS, YFSETQ. Trimming shortened V by 6 bases and J by 10 bases, and 19 bases separated the two germline ends. The CDR3 sequence is 13 residues long. CDR3 DNA: TGCGCCAGCAACTTCGTCCGAACATTAATAGCTTTCTTT. It specifies CASNFVRTLIAFF. The full variable domain, its missing parts supplied by reference TRBV5-1 and TRBJ1-1, is KAGVTQTPRYLIKTRGQQVTLSCSPISGHRSVSWYQQTPGQGLQFLFEYFSETQRNKGNFPGRFSGRQFSNSRSEMNVSTLELGDSALYLCASNFVRTLIAFFGQGTRLTVV.